This TCR beta chain was documented in a study of blood T cell repertoires in COVID-19 (dated by TCRdb to between 2020 and 2021). With regard to the full study: The collaborator samples originated in the United States, Italy and Spain and spanned the acute and convalescent phases of COVID-19. The prospective study material was composed of cDNA or gDNA derived from T cells, B-cell-depleted T cells, or PBMCs. The dataset comprised deeply sampled blood TCRbeta repertoires from subjects exposed to, actively infected with, or recovered from COVID-19. A freely available public database, intended as a resource for researchers studying the immune response to SARS-CoV-2, is where the repertoires were released. Samples came from the ongoing ImmuneRACE study (first 160 participants) plus 1,254 subjects from 6 global collaborators. The sample metadata nearly always contained a de-identified subject ID, COVID-19 status, age in years and sex. Where available, HLA class I and class II types were taken from metadata supplied by the sample provider and were not determined by assay-based typing.

Via the germline V gene (reference sequence), CDR1 is LNHDA and CDR2 SQIVND. From the cysteine through the phenylalanine, the CDR3 covers 14 amino acids. Only CDR3 DNA remains: 42 bases, in frame from the first base. Deletion took 6 bases off V and 1 base off J, with a span of 9 bases between the germline ends. General study outcomes and caveats: Clinical and demographic metadata were provided uncurated, with the amount varying by source and participant.

Whole blood was collected in K2EDTA tubes by collaborating institutions according to the institutions' own protocols. For TCRbeta analysis, collaborator samples were shipped as frozen whole blood, as isolated PBMCs, or as DNA extracted from either sample type. About this clone: Its antigen is not yet known. Base qualities are not at hand, and no much larger clone is one base apart.

The immunoSEQ Assay, a bias-controlled multiplex PCR, was used to amplify TCRbeta CDR3 regions from genomic DNA. Turning to the authors' computational methods: The number of nucleated cells in each sample was estimated by amplification of reference gene primers within the assay. Sequence reads were collapsed and filtered to measure the absolute abundance of every unique TCRbeta CDR3 rearrangement. For each sample, productive Simpson clonality was calculated as the square root of Simpson's diversity index over productive rearrangements. What TCRdb holds here is the immuneACCESS table cut down to in-frame rearrangements. Part of the clones is not present; checked against another copy, under half of the missing clones reflect an unresolved V gene, and the others are unexplained. The D gene and trimming were derived from the DNA, and the V and J assignments and clone size from that table. Present in this sample are hundreds of thousands of clones, roughly 84% of which were seen just once. The top ten constitute roughly 8.6% of the sample.

The chain is made from TRBV19 and TRBJ2-2; matching of 5 bases hints at TRBD2 as the D gene. Sequenced sample: peripheral blood. This TCR was recovered from a human donor in a cohort sampled during active COVID-19. The CDR3: CASSTGMNTGELFF. The base sequence is TGTGCCAGTAGCACCGGGATGAACACCGGGGAGCTGTTTTTT.